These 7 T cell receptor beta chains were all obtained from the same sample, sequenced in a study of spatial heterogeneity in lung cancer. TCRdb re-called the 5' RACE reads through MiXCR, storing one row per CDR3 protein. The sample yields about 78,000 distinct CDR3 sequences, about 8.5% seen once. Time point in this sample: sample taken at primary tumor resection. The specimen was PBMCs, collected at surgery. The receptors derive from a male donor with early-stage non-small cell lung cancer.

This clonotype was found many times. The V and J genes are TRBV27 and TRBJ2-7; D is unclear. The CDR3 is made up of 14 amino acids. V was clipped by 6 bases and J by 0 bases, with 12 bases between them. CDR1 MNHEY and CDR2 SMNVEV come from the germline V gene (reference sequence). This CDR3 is CASRPNTPSYEQYF. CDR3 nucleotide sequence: TGTGCCAGCAGGCCAAACACCCCCTCCTACGAGCAGTACTTC.

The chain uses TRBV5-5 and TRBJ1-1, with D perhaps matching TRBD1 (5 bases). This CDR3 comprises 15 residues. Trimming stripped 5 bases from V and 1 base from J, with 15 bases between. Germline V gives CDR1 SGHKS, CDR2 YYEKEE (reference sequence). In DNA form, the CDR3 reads TGTGCCAGCAGTGGGACCGTTTACCCGAACACTGAAGCTTTCTTT. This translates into CASSGTVYPNTEAFF. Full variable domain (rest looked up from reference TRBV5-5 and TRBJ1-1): DAGVTQSPTHLIKTRGQQVTLRCSPISGHKSVSWYQQVLGQGPQFIFQYYEKEERGRGNFPDRFSARQFPNYSSELNVNALLLGDSALYLCASSGTVYPNTEAFFGQGTRLTVV.

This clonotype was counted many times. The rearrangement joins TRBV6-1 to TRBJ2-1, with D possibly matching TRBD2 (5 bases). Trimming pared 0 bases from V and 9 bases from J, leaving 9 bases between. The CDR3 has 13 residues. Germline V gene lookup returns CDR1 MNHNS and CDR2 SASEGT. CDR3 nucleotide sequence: TGTGCCAGCAGTGAAGCGGCGGGCGGTGAGCAGTTCTTC. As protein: CASSEAAGGEQFF.

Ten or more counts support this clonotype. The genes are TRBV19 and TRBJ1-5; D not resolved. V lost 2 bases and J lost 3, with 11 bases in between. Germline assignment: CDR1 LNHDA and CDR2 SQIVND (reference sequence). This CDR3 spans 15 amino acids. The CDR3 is CASSIRGLNNQPQHF. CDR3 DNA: TGTGCCAGTAGTATAAGAGGACTAAACAATCAGCCCCAGCATTTT. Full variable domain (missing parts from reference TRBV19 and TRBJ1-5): DGGITQSPKYLFRKEGQNVTLSCEQNLNHDAMYWYRQDPGQGLRLIYYSQIVNDFQKGDIAEGYSVSREKKESFPLTVTSAQKNPTAFYLCASSIRGLNNQPQHFGDGTRLSIL.

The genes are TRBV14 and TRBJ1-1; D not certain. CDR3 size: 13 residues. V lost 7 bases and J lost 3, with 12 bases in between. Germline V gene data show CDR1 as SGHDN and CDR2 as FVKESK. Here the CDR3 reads CASTPFGDTEAFF. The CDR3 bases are TGTGCCAGCACCCCCTTTGGGGACACTGAAGCTTTCTTT.

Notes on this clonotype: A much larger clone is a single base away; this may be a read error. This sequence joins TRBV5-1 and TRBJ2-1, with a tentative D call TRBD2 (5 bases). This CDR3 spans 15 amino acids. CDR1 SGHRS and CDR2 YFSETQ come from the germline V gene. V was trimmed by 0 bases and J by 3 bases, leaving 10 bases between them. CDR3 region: CASSLAGSLYNEQFF. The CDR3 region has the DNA TGCGCCAGCAGCTTGGCGGGGTCCCTCTACAATGAGCAGTTCTTC.

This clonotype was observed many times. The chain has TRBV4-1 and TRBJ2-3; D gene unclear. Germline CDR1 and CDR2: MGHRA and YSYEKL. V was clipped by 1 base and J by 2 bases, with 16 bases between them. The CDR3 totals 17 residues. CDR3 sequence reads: CASSQGGGGSYTDTQYF. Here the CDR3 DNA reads TGCGCCAGCAGCCAAGGGGGTGGCGGATCTTACACAGATACGCAGTATTTT.